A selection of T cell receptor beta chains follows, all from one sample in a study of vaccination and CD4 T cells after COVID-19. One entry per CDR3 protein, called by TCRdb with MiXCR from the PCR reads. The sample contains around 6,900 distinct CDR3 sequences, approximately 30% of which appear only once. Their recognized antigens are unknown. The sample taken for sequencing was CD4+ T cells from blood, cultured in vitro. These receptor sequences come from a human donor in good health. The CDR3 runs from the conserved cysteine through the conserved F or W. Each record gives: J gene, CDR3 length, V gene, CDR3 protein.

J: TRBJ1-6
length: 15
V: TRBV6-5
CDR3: CASSYNTGSPTPLHF

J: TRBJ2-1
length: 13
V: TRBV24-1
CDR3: CATGAGESNEQFF

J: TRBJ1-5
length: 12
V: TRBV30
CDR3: CAWSLSNQPQHF

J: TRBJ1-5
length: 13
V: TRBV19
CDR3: CASTHDRNQPQHF

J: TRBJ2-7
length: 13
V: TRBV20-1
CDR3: CSAREPGRDEQYF

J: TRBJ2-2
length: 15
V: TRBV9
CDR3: CASSRLTANTGELFF

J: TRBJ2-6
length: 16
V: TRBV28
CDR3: CASSYPGGAGANVLTF

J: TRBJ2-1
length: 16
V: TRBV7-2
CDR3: CASSLGGKSSYNEQFF

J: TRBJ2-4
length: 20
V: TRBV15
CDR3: CATSRGGANPFGSWENIQYF

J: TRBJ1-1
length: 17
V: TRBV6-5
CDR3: CASSYSRRQGGNTEAFF

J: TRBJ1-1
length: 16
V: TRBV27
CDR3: CASSSNPTGLNTEAFF

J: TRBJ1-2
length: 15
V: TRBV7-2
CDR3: CASSLGLDFGYGYTF

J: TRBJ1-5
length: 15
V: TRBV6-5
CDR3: CASSYGAHRNQPQHF

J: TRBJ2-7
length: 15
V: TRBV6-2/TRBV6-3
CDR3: CASSPGGTSGYEQYF

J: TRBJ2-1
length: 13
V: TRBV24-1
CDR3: CATSDGGYNEQFF

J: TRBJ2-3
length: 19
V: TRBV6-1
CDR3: CASSRDPWTGGYGTDTQYF

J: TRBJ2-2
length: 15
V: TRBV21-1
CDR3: CASSKGREWSGELFF

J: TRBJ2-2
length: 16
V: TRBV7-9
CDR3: CASSPVRGDGTGELFF

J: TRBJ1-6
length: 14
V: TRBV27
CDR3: CASSPGQDNSPLHF

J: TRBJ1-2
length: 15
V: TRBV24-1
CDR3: CATSDYSGPHYGYTF

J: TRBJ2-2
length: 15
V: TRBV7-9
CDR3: CASSFEGRVTGELFF

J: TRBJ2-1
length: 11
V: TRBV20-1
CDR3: CSAKPINEQFF

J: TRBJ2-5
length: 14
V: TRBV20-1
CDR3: CSARGTSGRETQYF

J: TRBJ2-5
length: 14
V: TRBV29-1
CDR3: CSVPLRDSPWTQYF

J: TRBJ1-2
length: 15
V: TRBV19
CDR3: CASSAGTGGNYGYTF

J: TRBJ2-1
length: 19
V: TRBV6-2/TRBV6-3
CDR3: CASSYSITSGSYHSYEQFF

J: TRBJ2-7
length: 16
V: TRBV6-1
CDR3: CASSEDGGQPFDEQYF

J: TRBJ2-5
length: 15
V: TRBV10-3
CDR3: CAISEVPGGQETQYF

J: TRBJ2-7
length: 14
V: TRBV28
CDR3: CASRAGLSYGEQYF

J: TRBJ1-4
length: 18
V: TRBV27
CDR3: CASSLLNSDTGFNEKLFF

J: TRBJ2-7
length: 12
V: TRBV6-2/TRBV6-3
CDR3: CASGGTTYEQYF

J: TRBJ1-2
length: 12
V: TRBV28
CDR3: CASTIQGGGYTF

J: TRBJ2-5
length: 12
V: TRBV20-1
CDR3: CSARGLGETQYF

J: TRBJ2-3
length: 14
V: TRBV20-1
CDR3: CSAHQRAGTDTQYF

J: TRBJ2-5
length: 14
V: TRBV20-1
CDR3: CSARLAGGGETQYF

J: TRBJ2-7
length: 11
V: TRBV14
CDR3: CASSQAYEQYF

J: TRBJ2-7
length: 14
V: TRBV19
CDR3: CASSKDPSSYEQYF

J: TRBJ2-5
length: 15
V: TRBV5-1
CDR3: CASSLALAGGETQYF

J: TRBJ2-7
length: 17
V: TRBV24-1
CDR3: CATSDAPGQGSFYEQYF

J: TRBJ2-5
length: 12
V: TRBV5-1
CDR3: CASSLPPETQYF

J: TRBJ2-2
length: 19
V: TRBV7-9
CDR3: CASTPRGWNRRQGTGELFF

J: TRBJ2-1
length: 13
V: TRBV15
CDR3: CATSRDLSHEQFF

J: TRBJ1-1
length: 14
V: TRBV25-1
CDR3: CASSGIGWGTEAFF

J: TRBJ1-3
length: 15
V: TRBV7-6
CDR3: CASSFGQLSGNTIYF

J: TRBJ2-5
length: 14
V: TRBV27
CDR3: CASSLNGQGSTQYF